The 25 T cell receptor beta chains in this list originate from one sample, sequenced in a study of T cells after yellow fever vaccination. TCRdb used MiXCR to reprocess the 5' RACE reads, holding one entry per CDR3 protein. This repertoire shows a few hundred thousand distinct CDR3 sequences, around 6.7% found once; its top ten account for 1.1%. The input for sequencing was CD4+ T cells sorted from PBMCs, taken on the day of the yellow fever booster vaccination. These receptors were taken from a man aged 25-45 years who received the YFV17D yellow fever vaccine.

As DNA, the CDR3 is TGTGCCAGCAGCTTGGGGACAGGGATGGAGACCCAGTACTTC. Translated: CASSLGTGMETQYF. The J gene is TRBJ2-5, the V gene TRBV5-5; 8 bases line up with TRBD1. The length of the CDR3 is 14 residues. V shed 0 bases, J shed 5 bases, and the junction held 3 bases outside the gene matches. Germline V lookup: CDR1 SGHKS, CDR2 YYEKEE (reference sequence).

This clonotype was recorded a few times. V usage is TRBV11-2 and J usage is TRBJ2-5; 14 bases fit TRBD2. V lost 5 bases to trimming and J lost 5 bases; unmatched junction nucleotides: 7. The germline CDR1 and CDR2 sequences are SGHAT and FQNNGV. The CDR3 covers 16 residues. The CDR3 is CASSLGLAGVAETQYF. In DNA, the CDR3 is TGTGCCAGCAGCCTGGGACTAGCGGGAGTCGCGGAGACCCAGTACTTC.

This clonotype came up many times. This sequence joins TRBV19 and TRBJ2-5, with 9 bases lining up with TRBD1. Germline V gene data show CDR1 as LNHDA and CDR2 as SQIVND (reference sequence). The CDR3 is 13 residues long. V gave up 6 bases and J gave up 3 bases; unmatched junction bases: 2. CDR3 amino acids: CASSWDREETQYF. The CDR3 DNA reads TGTGCCAGTAGCTGGGACAGGGAAGAGACCCAGTACTTC.

This clonotype was counted ten times or more. The chain couples TRBV29-1 to TRBJ2-1; the match to TRBD2 covers 8 bases. Germline V gene data show CDR1 as SQVTM and CDR2 as ANQGSEA. V was clipped by 8 bases and J by 6 bases; unmatched bases: 6. This CDR3 comprises 12 residues. The CDR3 is CSSRTSGNEQFF. The CDR3 nucleotides are TGCAGCTCACGCACTAGCGGCAATGAGCAGTTCTTC.

This clonotype has more than one count but fewer than ten. V gene TRBV5-1 combines with J gene TRBJ2-5; TRBD1 matches 9 bases. Germline values: CDR1 SGHRS, CDR2 YFSETQ. This CDR3 spans 15 amino acids. V was pared by 0 bases and J by 4 bases, with 4 bases of the junction left unmatched. In nucleotides, the CDR3 is TGCGCCAGCAGCTTGGAGGGACAGGGACCAGAGACCCAGTACTTC. It encodes CASSLEGQGPETQYF.

There are many counts of this clonotype. This chain's CDR3 is CSATGLAGLIEQFF. The CDR3 DNA reads as TGCAGTGCTACCGGACTAGCGGGCTTAATCGAGCAGTTCTTC. The chain uses TRBV20-1 and TRBJ2-1; 11 bases match TRBD2. The CDR3 length is 14 residues. The junction had 9 bases not matched to a gene; V was cut back by 4 bases and J by 10 bases. Germline-derived CDR1 and CDR2 are DFQATT and SNEGSKA (reference sequence).

This clonotype appeared a few times. The chain couples TRBV12-3 or TRBV12-4 to TRBJ2-3, with unresolved D. The CDR3 sequence is 15 residues long. Trimming took 6 bases from V and 2 from J, leaving 15 bases between them. The CDR3 nucleotides are TGTGCCAGCAGGGTAGGGCGGATGTACACAGATACGCAGTATTTT. Protein product: CASRVGRMYTDTQYF.

This clonotype was seen repeatedly, ten times or more. J is TRBJ2-5 and V is TRBV20-1; 10 bases fit TRBD1. The germline gives CDR1 DFQATT, CDR2 SNEGSKA (reference sequence). There are 16 residues in the CDR3. The V segment lost 3 bases and the J segment 0 bases; nucleotides outside the gene matches: 7. This CDR3 reads CSARPTGGLYQETQYF. DNA of the CDR3: TGCAGTGCTAGGCCGACAGGGGGCCTGTACCAAGAGACCCAGTACTTC.

The chain carries TRBV19 and TRBJ1-1, with D possibly matching TRBD1 (6 bases). Germline CDR1 is LNHDA and CDR2 is SQIVND (reference sequence). The germline V and J ends were trimmed by 5 bases and 1 base, with 11 bases remaining between them. This CDR3 is built from 14 residues. DNA for the CDR3: TGTGCCAGTAGTTCCCGGGACAAGAACACTGAAGCTTTCTTT. This codes for CASSSRDKNTEAFF.

This clonotype was found a few times. V and J are TRBV6-2 or TRBV6-3 and TRBJ2-1; TRBD2 matches at 8 bases. V lost 4 bases to trimming and J lost 12 bases; unmatched junction nucleotides: 11. Germline loops: CDR1 MNHEY, CDR2 SVGEGT. CDR3 size: 14 residues. CDR3: CASSFNRGAGGQFF. In DNA form, the CDR3 reads TGTGCCAGCAGTTTTAATCGCGGCGCGGGAGGGCAGTTCTTC.

The count of this clonotype is one. A much larger clone sits a single nucleotide away, making a read error possible. The genes are TRBV20-1 and TRBJ2-2, with D possibly TRBD2 on 5 matching bases. The CDR3 is made up of 13 amino acids. Germline V CDR1 and CDR2: DFQATT, SNEGSKA (reference sequence). For the CDR3, the DNA is TGCAGTGCTAGGGAACGGACCACCGGGGAGCCGTTTTTT. Translated: CSARERTTGEPFF.

The CDR3: CASSFGDYGYTF. CDR3 sequence (DNA): TGTGCCAGCAGCTTCGGGGACTATGGCTACACCTTC. This chain connects TRBV7-9 to TRBJ1-2; D is ambiguous. Germline V CDR1 and CDR2: SEHNR, FQNEAQ (reference sequence). The V gene lost 3 bases and the J gene lost 3 bases, with 5 bases spanning the gap. This CDR3 has 12 residues.

The chain links TRBV7-9 to TRBJ2-1; TRBD2 agrees at 14 bases. The CDR3 sequence is 15 residues long. Germline trimming cut 3 bases from V and 7 bases from J; bases unmatched to any gene: 2. The germline CDR1 and CDR2 sequences are SEHNR and FQNEAQ (reference sequence). The DNA for the CDR3 is TGTGCCAGCAGCTTTCGGACTAGCGGGAGGAATGAGCAGTTCTTC. This gives the protein CASSFRTSGRNEQFF.

This clonotype was found a few times. V gene TRBV7-6 combines with J gene TRBJ2-3, with 15 bases matching TRBD2. V trimming: 5 bases; J trimming: 3 bases; junction bases outside the gene matches: 3. The germline gives CDR1 SGHVS, CDR2 FNYEAQ. CDR3 length equals 16 residues. The CDR3 DNA is TGTGCCAGCAGCCAGGGACTAGCGGGGGGAACAGATACGCAGTATTTT. Translating it yields CASSQGLAGGTDTQYF.

This clonotype has more than one count but fewer than ten. The conserved phenylalanine or tryptophan is not found at the CDR3 terminus, so this likely reflects a read error. The rearrangement joins TRBV20-1 to TRBJ2-7; D gene uncertain. The length of the CDR3 is 11 residues. V was cut by 3 bases and J by 3 bases, with 6 bases left in between. Germline V gives CDR1 DFQATT, CDR2 SNEGSKA (reference sequence). The CDR3 here is CSASQLYEQYL. CDR3 coding DNA: TGCAGTGCTAGTCAGCTCTACGAGCAGTACCTC.

This clonotype has ten or more counts. The chain links TRBV7-8 to TRBJ2-2; 7 nucleotides agree with TRBD2. The CDR3 contains 15 residues. Germline V gives CDR1 SGHVS, CDR2 FQNEAQ. V lost 3 bases to trimming and J lost 5 bases; unmatched junction nucleotides: 6. The DNA of the CDR3 is TGTGCCAGCAGCTTCCGACTAGCCAAGACCGGGGAGCTGTTTTTT. Translating gives CASSFRLAKTGELFF.

This clonotype has at least ten counts. V and J are TRBV23-1 and TRBJ2-7; 11 bases match TRBD2. TRBV23-1 falls under the ORF class, with uncertain function. Trimming cost V 6 bases and J 3 bases; bases outside gene matches: 7. The CDR3 covers 15 residues. Here the CDR3 reads CASRPTSGIYYEQYF. The CDR3, as DNA: TGCGCCAGCAGACCGACTAGCGGGATCTACTACGAGCAGTACTTC.

This clonotype has ten or more counts. This chain uses TRBV12-3 or TRBV12-4 with TRBJ1-1, with a possible D match to TRBD1 (6 bases). The CDR3 length is 12 residues. Trimming took 2 bases from V and 7 from J, leaving 8 bases between them. This chain's CDR3 is CASSLPGVEAFF. CDR3 bases: TGTGCCAGCAGTTTACCAGGGGTTGAAGCTTTCTTT.

The sample holds many counts of this clonotype. The chain has TRBV11-2 and TRBJ2-3; TRBD1 matches 8 bases. The germline gives CDR1 SGHAT, CDR2 FQNNGV. V dropped 5 bases and J dropped 8; count of bases not matched to a gene: 6. The CDR3 is made up of 13 amino acids. CDR3: CASSLDRDATQYF. The CDR3 region has the DNA TGTGCCAGCAGCCTGGACAGGGATGCTACGCAGTATTTT.

This clonotype was recorded a few times. The chain couples TRBV30 to TRBJ2-1; D uncertain. The V and J ends lost 2 bases and 9 bases respectively, with 8 bases between them. The CDR3 totals 11 residues. The germline V gene has CDR1 GTSNPN and CDR2 SVGIG (reference sequence). CDR3: CAWSFRSEQFF. In nucleotides, the CDR3 is TGTGCCTGGAGTTTCCGTAGTGAGCAGTTCTTC.

This clonotype was seen a handful of times. V gene TRBV30 combines with J gene TRBJ1-1; maybe TRBD1 (6 bases). Trimming pared 3 bases from V and 3 bases from J, leaving 11 bases between. Germline V gene lookup returns CDR1 GTSNPN and CDR2 SVGIG (reference sequence). The length of the CDR3 is 13 residues. In DNA, the CDR3 is TGTGCCTGGAGGCCCAGGGGCTACACTGAAGCTTTCTTT. Its protein is CAWRPRGYTEAFF.

The CDR3 loop is CASSPREYNEQFF. The DNA for the CDR3 is TGTGCCAGCTCACCACGGGAATACAATGAGCAGTTCTTC. The gene calls are TRBV18 and TRBJ2-1; unclear D gene. V was cut by 1 base and J by 4 bases, with 5 bases left in between. Germline CDR1 KGHSH, CDR2 LQKENI. The CDR3 is 13 amino acids.

The chain employs TRBV18 and TRBJ2-1; D may be TRBD2 (6 bases). This CDR3 comprises 16 residues. Trimming shortened V by 1 base and J by 7 bases, and 17 bases separated the two germline ends. Germline CDR1 reads KGHSH; CDR2 reads LQKENI. CDR3 DNA sequence: TGTGCCAGCTCACCACTCGCCGGGAGTCTTGGGAATGAGCAGTTCTTC. Translating it yields CASSPLAGSLGNEQFF. Complete variable domain (other parts from reference TRBV18 and TRBJ2-1): NAGVMQNPRHLVRRRGQEARLRCSPMKGHSHVYWYRQLPEEGLKFMVYLQKENIIDESGMPKERFSAEFPKEGPSILRIQQVVRGDSAAYFCASSPLAGSLGNEQFFGPGTRLTVL.

This clonotype was seen a few times. The chain couples TRBV19 to TRBJ2-3; maybe TRBD2 (7 bases). V lost 7 bases, J lost 3 bases, and 17 bases lay in between. CDR3 size: 15 residues. Germline-derived CDR1 and CDR2 are LNHDA and SQIVND (reference sequence). CDR3 in DNA: TGTGCCAGTACTTCCTCGGGGGGCAGGACAGATACGCAGTATTTT. Its protein product is CASTSSGGRTDTQYF.

The chain recombines TRBV9 with TRBJ2-1, with TRBD2 matching 9 bases. CDR3 size: 15 residues. Per the germline V gene, CDR1 is SGDLS and CDR2 is YYNGEE. V lost 0 bases to trimming and J lost 9 bases; unmatched junction nucleotides: 7. The CDR3: CASSVEAGGGTEQFF. The CDR3 DNA reads TGTGCCAGCAGCGTAGAAGCGGGAGGAGGAACTGAGCAGTTCTTC.